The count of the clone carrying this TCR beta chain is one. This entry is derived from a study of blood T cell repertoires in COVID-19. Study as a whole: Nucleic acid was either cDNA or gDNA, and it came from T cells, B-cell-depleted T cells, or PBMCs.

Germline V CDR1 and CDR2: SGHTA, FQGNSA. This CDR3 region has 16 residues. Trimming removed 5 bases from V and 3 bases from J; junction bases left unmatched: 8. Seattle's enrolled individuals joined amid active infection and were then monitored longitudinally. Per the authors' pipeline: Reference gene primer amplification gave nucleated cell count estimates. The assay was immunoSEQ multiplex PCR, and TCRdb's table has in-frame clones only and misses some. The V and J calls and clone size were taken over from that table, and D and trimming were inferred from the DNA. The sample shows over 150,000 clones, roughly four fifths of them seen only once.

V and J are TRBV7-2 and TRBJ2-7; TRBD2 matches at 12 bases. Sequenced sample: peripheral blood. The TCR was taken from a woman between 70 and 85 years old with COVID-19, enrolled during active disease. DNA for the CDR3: TGTGCCAGCAGCAGGACTAGCGGGACCGTTGGCTACGAGCAGTACTTC. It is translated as CASSRTSGTVGYEQYF.